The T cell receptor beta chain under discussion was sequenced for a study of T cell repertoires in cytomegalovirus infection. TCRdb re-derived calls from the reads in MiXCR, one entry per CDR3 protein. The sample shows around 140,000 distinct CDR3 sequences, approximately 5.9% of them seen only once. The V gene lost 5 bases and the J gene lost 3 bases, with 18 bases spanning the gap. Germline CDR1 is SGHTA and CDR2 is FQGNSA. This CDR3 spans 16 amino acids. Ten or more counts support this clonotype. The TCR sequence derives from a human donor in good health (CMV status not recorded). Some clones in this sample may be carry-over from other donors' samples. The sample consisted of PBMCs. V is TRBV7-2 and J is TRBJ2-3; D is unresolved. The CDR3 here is CASSLNPGLVTDTQYF. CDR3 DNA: TGTGCCAGCAGCCTGAATCCGGGCCTCGTGACAGATACGCAGTATTTT.